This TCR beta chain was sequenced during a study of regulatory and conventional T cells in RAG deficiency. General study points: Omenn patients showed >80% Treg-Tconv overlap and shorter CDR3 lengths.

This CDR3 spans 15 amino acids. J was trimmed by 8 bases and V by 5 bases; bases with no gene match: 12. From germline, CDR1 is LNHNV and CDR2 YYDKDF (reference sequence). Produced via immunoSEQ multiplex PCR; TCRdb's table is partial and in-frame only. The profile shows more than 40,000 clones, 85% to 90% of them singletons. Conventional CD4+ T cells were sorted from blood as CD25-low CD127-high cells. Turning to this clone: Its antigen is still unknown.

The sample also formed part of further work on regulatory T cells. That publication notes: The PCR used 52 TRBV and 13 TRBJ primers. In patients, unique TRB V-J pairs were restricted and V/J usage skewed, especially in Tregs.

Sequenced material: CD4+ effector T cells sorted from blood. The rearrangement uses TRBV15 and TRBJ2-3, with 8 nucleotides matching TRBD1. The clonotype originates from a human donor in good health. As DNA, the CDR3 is TGTGCCACCAGCCCCGCGCAGGGGGCGTCGGGTACGCAGTATTTT. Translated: CATSPAQGASGTQYF.